One sample yielded the 10 T cell receptor beta chains listed below, sequenced in a study of blood T cell repertoires in COVID-19 (dated by TCRdb to the early 2020s). The method behind the library was the immunoSEQ multiplex PCR assay. The clones in this table, taken by TCRdb from immuneACCESS, are in-frame only. Not every clone is retained; where verified, under half of the shortfall comes from an unresolved V gene, and the cause of the rest is unknown. The sample has 150,000 to 200,000 clones on record, roughly nine tenths of them singletons. Of the sample, about 1.9% is held by the ten largest clones. Sequencing was carried out using peripheral blood. Source of these receptors: a man younger than 35 who had recovered from COVID-19.

The CDR3 here is CASSYGSGGQFF. As DNA, the CDR3 is TGTGCCAGCAGTTACGGATCGGGAGGGCAGTTCTTC. The V gene is TRBV6-5, the J gene TRBJ2-1, with 7 bases lining up with TRBD2. The CDR3 has 12 amino acids. Germline CDR1 MNHEY, CDR2 SVGAGI. V shed 2 bases and J 12 bases; nucleotides not matched to a gene: 4.

This rearrangement joins TRBV2 to TRBJ1-5, with D perhaps TRBD1 (6 bases). Germline loops: CDR1 SNHLY, CDR2 FYNNEI. This CDR3 has 13 amino acids. Trimming removed 11 bases from V and 7 bases from J, with 18 bases in between. The CDR3 DNA reads TGTGCCTCAGCCCCACCAGGGGTACAGCCCCAGCATTTT. This codes for CASAPPGVQPQHF.

Remarks on this clone: The same CDR3 can be traced to other DNA sequences in this sample. V gene TRBV5-6 combines with J gene TRBJ1-5; D possibly corresponds to TRBD1 (5 bases). Trimming took off 1 base at V and 1 base at J, with 6 bases between the two ends. The CDR3 has 14 amino acids. The germline CDR1 and CDR2 sequences are SGHDT and YYEEEE. For the CDR3, the DNA is TGTGCCAGCAGCTTGCAGGGAAGCAATCAGCCCCAGCATTTT. Translating gives CASSLQGSNQPQHF.

This chain links TRBV19 with TRBJ1-4; tentatively, D is TRBD1 (5 bases). Germline-derived CDR1 and CDR2 are LNHDA and SQIVND (reference sequence). The germline V and J ends were trimmed by 8 bases and 12 bases, with 16 bases remaining between them. The CDR3 covers 12 residues. The CDR3 DNA is TGTGCCAGTGGAACGGGGGGGGAGGAACTGTTTTTT. This encodes CASGTGGEELFF.

The chain uses TRBV12-3 or TRBV12-4 and TRBJ1-1; TRBD1 might be the D (5 bases). The CDR3 totals 12 residues. V lost 3 bases and J lost 6, with 8 bases in between. The CDR3 region is CASSLTVAEAFF. The CDR3 nucleotides read TGTGCCAGCAGTTTGACAGTGGCTGAAGCTTTCTTT.

V gene TRBV7-2 combines with J gene TRBJ2-5, with TRBD1 as a possible D gene (6 bases). V was cut by 2 bases and J by 4 bases, with 14 bases left in between. CDR1 is SGHTA, CDR2 FQGNSA, per germline. The CDR3 spans 15 residues. The CDR3 is CASSLKQGHVETQYF. The CDR3 DNA reads as TGTGCCAGCAGCTTAAAACAGGGCCATGTAGAGACCCAGTACTTC.

This rearrangement joins TRBV7-7 to TRBJ2-1; 8 bases are a match to TRBD2. The germline gives CDR1 SSHAT, CDR2 FNYEAQ (reference sequence). The CDR3 sequence is 16 residues long. V was clipped by 4 bases and J by 3 bases; unmatched bases: 8. CDR3 coding DNA: TGTGCCAGCAGCTCCGGGGGGGGGCGAAACTACAATGAGCAGTTCTTC. This sequence encodes CASSSGGGRNYNEQFF.

This clone was counted a few times. The gene calls are TRBV7-2 and TRBJ2-5; 8 nucleotides match TRBD1. Germline lookup yields CDR1 SGHTA and CDR2 FQGNSA. The CDR3 is made up of 16 amino acids. The ends lost 4 bases at V and 4 bases at J; junction bases unmatched: 11. CDR3 nucleotides: TGTGCCAGCAGCTCCCAGGGGGCTGGAAGAGGAGAGACCCAGTACTTC. Translation: CASSSQGAGRGETQYF.

This clone is a singleton in its sample. The chain joins TRBV5-6 to TRBJ2-1; 14 nucleotides line up with TRBD2. CDR3 size: 19 residues. From germline, CDR1 is SGHDT and CDR2 YYEEEE. V lost 3 bases to trimming and J lost 3 bases; unmatched junction nucleotides: 11. CDR3 protein: CASSSRLAGGPWIYNEQFF. The DNA for the CDR3 is TGTGCCAGCAGCTCCAGACTAGCGGGAGGGCCATGGATCTACAATGAGCAGTTCTTC.

The chain combines TRBV4-1 with TRBJ2-7, with a tentative D call TRBD1 (5 bases). The CDR3 is 13 amino acids. V was trimmed by 3 bases and J by 3 bases, leaving 9 bases between them. Germline CDR1 reads MGHRA; CDR2 reads YSYEKL. The CDR3 here is CASSHRVSYEQYF. The CDR3 DNA is TGCGCCAGCAGCCACAGGGTGAGCTACGAGCAGTACTTC.